These T cell receptor beta chains were read from a single sample in a study of shared clonotypes between healthy human individuals. Sequencing was performed with immunoSEQ multiplex PCR; in TCRdb, only in-frame clones are kept and a portion is missing. Here the sample spans more than 2 million clones, approximately 96% being singletons. Sequenced input: naive CD4+ T cells sorted from blood. Receptors were obtained from a man aged 18-30 years in good health. The CDR3 runs from the conserved cysteine through the conserved F or W. Fields, in order: D gene, J gene, V gene, CDR3 DNA, CDR3 protein. D genes are given only for firm matches.

d_gene: NA; j_gene: TRBJ1-2; v_gene: TRBV28; CDR3nt: TGTGCCAGCAGCCCCCAAGCGGTAGTCTATGGCTACACCTTC; CDR3aa: CASSPQAVVYGYTF
d_gene: NA; j_gene: TRBJ2-7; v_gene: TRBV7-8; CDR3nt: TGTGCCAGCAGCCCCAACCGGCTATCATTCGACCGAGACTACGAGCAGTACTTC; CDR3aa: CASSPNRLSFDRDYEQYF
d_gene: NA; j_gene: TRBJ2-5; v_gene: TRBV4-1; CDR3nt: TGCGCCAGCAGCCCCAGGGGCCCGGAGACCCAGTACTTC; CDR3aa: CASSPRGPETQYF
d_gene: NA; j_gene: TRBJ1-2; v_gene: TRBV7-9; CDR3nt: TGTGCCAGCAGCACCCGGGACCAAGTGGGGGGCTACACCTTC; CDR3aa: CASSTRDQVGGYTF
d_gene: TRBD1; j_gene: TRBJ1-1; v_gene: TRBV28; CDR3nt: TGTGCCAGCAGCCCCGAGGACAGGGGAAACACTGAAGCTTTCTTT; CDR3aa: CASSPEDRGNTEAFF
d_gene: NA; j_gene: TRBJ2-7; v_gene: TRBV10-1; CDR3nt: TGCGCCAGCAGTCTGATAGAAACGGCCTACGAGCAGTACTTC; CDR3aa: CASSLIETAYEQYF
d_gene: NA; j_gene: TRBJ2-7; v_gene: TRBV6-5; CDR3nt: TGTGCCAGCAAACTCAGGGGGCGGACTAGCTACGAGCAGTACTTC; CDR3aa: CASKLRGRTSYEQYF
d_gene: NA; j_gene: TRBJ2-1; v_gene: TRBV10-3; CDR3nt: TGTGCCATCAGTGAGTCCCTGGGGGGGGCAAGGTACAATGAGCAGTTCTTC; CDR3aa: CAISESLGGARYNEQFF
d_gene: NA; j_gene: TRBJ2-1; v_gene: TRBV6-5; CDR3nt: TGTGCCAGCAGGAGCGACGTCCTCGGCTACAATGAGCAGTTCTTC; CDR3aa: CASRSDVLGYNEQFF
d_gene: TRBD1; j_gene: TRBJ1-2; v_gene: TRBV30; CDR3nt: TGTGCCTGGACAGGGGGCTGGTTCTATGGCTACACCTTC; CDR3aa: CAWTGGWFYGYTF
d_gene: NA; j_gene: TRBJ1-2; v_gene: TRBV2; CDR3nt: TGTGCCAGGACGACAGACTATGGCTACACCTTC; CDR3aa: CARTTDYGYTF
d_gene: TRBD2; j_gene: TRBJ2-3; v_gene: TRBV4-3; CDR3nt: TGCGCCAGTTCGGGGGGGATCACAGATACGCAGTATTTT; CDR3aa: CASSGGITDTQYF
d_gene: NA; j_gene: TRBJ2-7; v_gene: TRBV6-1; CDR3nt: TGTGCCAGCAGTGAATCTTGGGGGACCCTCGAGCAGTACTTC; CDR3aa: CASSESWGTLEQYF
d_gene: TRBD1; j_gene: TRBJ2-3; v_gene: TRBV5-1; CDR3nt: TGCGCCAGCAGATCTCAGGGGGAAGCCACAGATACGCAGTATTTT; CDR3aa: CASRSQGEATDTQYF
d_gene: NA; j_gene: TRBJ2-2; v_gene: TRBV7-3; CDR3nt: TGTGCCAGCAGCCCCGGACAGACCGACACCGGGGAGCTGTTTTTT; CDR3aa: CASSPGQTDTGELFF
d_gene: NA; j_gene: TRBJ2-5; v_gene: TRBV25-1; CDR3nt: TGTGCCAGCAGGCAACCGGGTTCCCGGCTGGAGACCCAGTACTTC; CDR3aa: CASRQPGSRLETQYF
d_gene: TRBD2; j_gene: TRBJ2-1; v_gene: TRBV16; CDR3nt: TGTGCCAGCAGCCAAACAGCGGGGGGGATTATGTCCTACAATGAGCAGTTCTTC; CDR3aa: CASSQTAGGIMSYNEQFF
d_gene: NA; j_gene: TRBJ2-7; v_gene: TRBV15; CDR3nt: TGTGCCACCAGCAGGGTGACAACCTACAGGCCCTACGAGCAGTACTTC; CDR3aa: CATSRVTTYRPYEQYF
d_gene: NA; j_gene: TRBJ1-6; v_gene: TRBV4-2; CDR3nt: TGTGCCAGCAGCCAAGATTCGCATTCTGTTTCACCCCTCCACTTT; CDR3aa: CASSQDSHSVSPLHF
d_gene: TRBD1; j_gene: TRBJ2-2; v_gene: TRBV2; CDR3nt: TGTGCCAGCAGTGTGGGACAGGGGGCGGGGGAGCTGTTTTTT; CDR3aa: CASSVGQGAGELFF
d_gene: TRBD2; j_gene: TRBJ2-3; v_gene: TRBV5-1; CDR3nt: TGCGCCAGCAGCTTGGTTAGCGGGGGGGCTGCAGATACGCAGTATTTT; CDR3aa: CASSLVSGGAADTQYF
d_gene: TRBD2; j_gene: TRBJ2-1; v_gene: TRBV5-1; CDR3nt: TGCGCCAGCAGTCAAGGGACTAGCTCTGGGAATGAGCAGTTCTTC; CDR3aa: CASSQGTSSGNEQFF
d_gene: TRBD1; j_gene: TRBJ1-1; v_gene: TRBV11-1; CDR3nt: TGTGCCAGCAGCTCCCGGGACAGGGTCACTGAAGCTTTCTTT; CDR3aa: CASSSRDRVTEAFF
d_gene: TRBD2; j_gene: TRBJ2-7; v_gene: TRBV7-2; CDR3nt: TGTGCCAGCAGCTTCCTAGCGGGGGCCTACGAGCAGTACTTC; CDR3aa: CASSFLAGAYEQYF